This T cell receptor (beta chain) was found in a study of persistence of HIV-infected CD4 T cells. Looking at the study overall: Median time on suppressive ART was around 8 years. The study, taken as a whole, reports: Antigen-responding cells were enriched for degenerate expanded CDR3beta sequences.

Trimming took off 6 bases at V and 7 bases at J, with 21 bases between the two ends. This CDR3 region has 15 residues. Germline CDR1 reads MNHNS; CDR2 reads SASEGT. This clone is deemed medium-sized (0.01 to 0.1%). What it recognizes is unknown. The stimulus was lysate of CMV-infected fibroblasts, approximately 9.7 ug/mL. Sorting of responding CD4+ T cells relied on upregulated CD40 ligand together with CD69. This was the immunoSEQ version 4 assay in survey mode. Template was genomic DNA at approximately 10 ng/uL, with up to about 1 ug used per sample. Assay used: immunoSEQ multiplex PCR; TCRdb lists only in-frame clones, some missing. The sample lists approximately 5,000 clones, around three fifths occurring once.

This sequence was found in an adult man with HIV who was CMV-seropositive. V gene TRBV6-1 combines with J gene TRBJ1-2; the D gene is possibly TRBD1 (6 bases). This material consisted of CD4+ T cells sorted from PBMCs after approximately 20-hour stimulation, taken from a patient who received antiretroviral therapy. CDR3 sequence reads: CASSTGHEGGRGYTF. CDR3 in DNA: TGTGCCAGCAGCACCGGACATGAGGGGGGACGTGGCTACACCTTC.